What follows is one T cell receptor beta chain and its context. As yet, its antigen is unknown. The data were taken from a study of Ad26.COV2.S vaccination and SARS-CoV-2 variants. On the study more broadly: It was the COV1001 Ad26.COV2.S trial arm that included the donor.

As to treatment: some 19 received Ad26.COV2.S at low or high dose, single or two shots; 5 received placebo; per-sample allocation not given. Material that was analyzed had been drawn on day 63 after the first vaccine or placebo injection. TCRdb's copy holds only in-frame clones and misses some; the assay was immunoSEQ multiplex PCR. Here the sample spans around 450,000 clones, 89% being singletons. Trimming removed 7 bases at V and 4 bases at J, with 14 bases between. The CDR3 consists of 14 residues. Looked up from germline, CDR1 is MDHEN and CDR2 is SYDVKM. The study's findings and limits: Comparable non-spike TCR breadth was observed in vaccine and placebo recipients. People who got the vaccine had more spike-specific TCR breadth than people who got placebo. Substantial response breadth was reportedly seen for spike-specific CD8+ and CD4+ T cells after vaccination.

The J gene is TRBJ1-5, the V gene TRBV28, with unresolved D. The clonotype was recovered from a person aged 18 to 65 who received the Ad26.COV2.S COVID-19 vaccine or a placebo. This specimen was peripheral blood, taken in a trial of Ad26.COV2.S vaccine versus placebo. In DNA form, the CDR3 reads TGTGCCAGCACCGAGGTGCCCCCTAATCAGCCCCAGCATTTT. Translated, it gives CASTEVPPNQPQHF.